This passage covers 3 T cell receptor beta chains from one sample sequenced in a study of OX40 agonist ivuxolimab in advanced cancers. TCRdb's table, derived via immunoSEQ multiplex PCR, lists solely in-frame clones and lacks some. This table holds some 33,000 clones, roughly 87% found once. The sequenced sample was CD4+ or CD8+ T cells sorted from blood, obtained in a trial of the OX40 agonist ivuxolimab. These receptors came from an adult with an advanced solid tumor such as melanoma, head and neck, liver or kidney cancer.

This clone was counted a few times. The V call is TRBV5-4, the J call TRBJ2-1, with TRBD2 matching over 8 bases. Germline loops: CDR1 SGHNT, CDR2 YYREEE (reference sequence). CDR3 length: 15 residues. V lost 0 bases to trimming and J lost 2 bases; unmatched junction nucleotides: 1. CDR3 in amino acids: CASSLDGGAYNEQFF. The CDR3 nucleotides are TGTGCCAGCAGCTTGGACGGGGGGGCCTACAATGAGCAGTTCTTC.

V usage is TRBV14 and J usage is TRBJ2-3; 8 nucleotides align to TRBD1. In germline, CDR1 is SGHDN, CDR2 FVKESK. Trimming removed 6 bases from V and 2 bases from J; junction bases left unmatched: 7. The CDR3 loop spans 15 amino acids. CDR3 DNA: TGTGCCAGCAGACGAACAGGGGGATTCACAGATACGCAGTATTTT. Translated: CASRRTGGFTDTQYF.

The genes are TRBV7-2 and TRBJ2-1, with D perhaps TRBD2 (5 bases). V was cut by 7 bases and J by 8 bases, with 15 bases left in between. Germline V gene data show CDR1 as SGHTA and CDR2 as FQGNSA. This CDR3 has 13 amino acids. CDR3 coding DNA: TGTGCCAGCACCCAAGAGGGAAGGTATGAGCAGTTCTTC. This encodes CASTQEGRYEQFF.